Listed below are T cell receptor beta chains from one sample, sequenced in a study of OX40 agonist ivuxolimab in advanced cancers. Generated by immunoSEQ multiplex PCR, the TCRdb table keeps only in-frame clones and is missing some. The sample has about 94,000 clones; roughly 84% are singletons. The specimen comprised CD4+ or CD8+ T cells sorted from blood, sampled in a trial of the OX40 agonist ivuxolimab. All receptors derive from an adult with an advanced solid tumor such as melanoma, head and neck, liver or kidney cancer. CDR3s include the opening cysteine and the closing phenylalanine or tryptophan. D genes are given only for firm matches. A row's size may be missing; if present it is once, few, many or a size class.

v_gene	abundance	d_gene	j_gene	CDR3nt	CDR3aa
TRBV5-4	NA	TRBD2	TRBJ2-7	TGTGCCAGCAGCTCCCGAGCTAGCGGGGGGGCCTACGAGCAGTACTTC	CASSSRASGGAYEQYF
TRBV19	NA	TRBD1	TRBJ1-2	TGTGCCAGTAGTATAGATTTTGACAGGGTTAATGGCTACACCTTC	CASSIDFDRVNGYTF
TRBV27	NA	NA	TRBJ1-1	TGTGCCAGCAGTTTTCGGGGACGAACAGGATTTGAAGTTGCGAGATCTGAAGCTTTCTTT	CASSFRGRTGFEVARSEAFF
TRBV7-8	NA	TRBD1	TRBJ1-1	TGTGCCAGCAGCACACAGGGGGGAGTCACTGAAGCTTTCTTT	CASSTQGGVTEAFF
TRBV6-6	NA	NA	TRBJ2-2	TGTGCCAGCACCTCGGGGGCAACCGGGGAGCTGTTTTTT	CASTSGATGELFF
TRBV5-1	NA	NA	TRBJ1-2	TGCGCCAGCAGCCCAGTGAAGGAATCTGGCTACACCTTC	CASSPVKESGYTF
TRBV5-1	NA	TRBD2	TRBJ2-5	TGCGCCAGCAGTTTTAGCGGGGAGGGGCAAGAGACCCAGTACTTC	CASSFSGEGQETQYF
TRBV10-3	NA	NA	TRBJ1-4	TGTGCCATCGGTAGCGGTGGGTTAAATGAAAAACTGTTTTTT	CAIGSGGLNEKLFF
TRBV7-6	NA	NA	TRBJ2-7	TGTGCCAGCAGCTTAGTTGGGGGATGGGACGAGCAGTACTTC	CASSLVGGWDEQYF
TRBV19	NA	NA	TRBJ2-2	TGTGCCAGTAGTATGCGATCGGGACATGCCGGGGAGCTGTTTTTT	CASSMRSGHAGELFF
TRBV6-1	NA	NA	TRBJ2-7	TGTGCCAGCAGTGGGGGACCCTACGAGCAGTACTTC	CASSGGPYEQYF
TRBV6-5	NA	NA	TRBJ1-1	TGTGCCAGCAGTTCCCAGGTTGCTGAAGCTTTCTTT	CASSSQVAEAFF
TRBV5-6	NA	NA	TRBJ1-3	TGTGCCAGCAGTTTACAGGGTCTCGGAAACACCATATATTTT	CASSLQGLGNTIYF
TRBV9	NA	TRBD2	TRBJ2-1	TGTGCCAGCAGCGTAGGAGGGACTAGGGACAATGAGCAGTTCTTC	CASSVGGTRDNEQFF
TRBV18	NA	TRBD1	TRBJ1-1	TGTGCCAGCTCAGAAAGACAGGGCACTGAAGCTTTCTTT	CASSERQGTEAFF
TRBV30	once	TRBD1	TRBJ1-3	TGTGCCTGGAGCCCAGCAAGGACAGGGCTAAGCTCTGGAAACACCATATATTTT	CAWSPARTGLSSGNTIYF